These 4 T cell receptor beta chains were all obtained from the same sample, sequenced in a study of T cells expressing NK-cell markers. Using the 5' RACE reads, TCRdb records one entry per CDR3 protein without DNA. In total, the table holds 400,000 to 550,000 distinct CDR3 sequences. Sequences were obtained from blood T cells: a sorted CD56 or NKG2C T cell subset, CD4+ or CD8+ T cells, or bulk PBMC T cells (not recorded which). The receptors were gathered from a woman between 18 and 70 years old in good health.

The chain is built from TRBV19 and TRBJ2-7; TCRdb indicates TRBD2, and absent DNA this call remains unverified. The CDR3 extends over 14 amino acids. In germline, CDR1 is LNHDA, CDR2 SQIVND (reference sequence). CDR3 loop: CASKTSGRTYEQYF. Variable domain in full (rest from reference TRBV19 and TRBJ2-7): DGGITQSPKYLFRKEGQNVTLSCEQNLNHDAMYWYRQDPGQGLRLIYYSQIVNDFQKGDIAEGYSVSREKKESFPLTVTSAQKNPTAFYLCASKTSGRTYEQYFGPGTRLTVT.

CDR3 loop: CASSGGYGANGYTF. V and J are TRBV19 and TRBJ1-2. This CDR3 comprises 14 residues. Per the germline V gene, CDR1 is LNHDA and CDR2 is SQIVND (reference sequence). The full variable domain, with the rest looked up from reference TRBV19 and TRBJ1-2, is DGGITQSPKYLFRKEGQNVTLSCEQNLNHDAMYWYRQDPGQGLRLIYYSQIVNDFQKGDIAEGYSVSREKKESFPLTVTSAQKNPTAFYLCASSGGYGANGYTFGSGTRLTVV.

CDR3 sequence: CATSSGLAREQYF. The chain has TRBV15 and TRBJ2-7; the D call of TRBD2 rests on TCRdb alone, since no DNA is present to check it. Per the germline V gene, CDR1 is LNHNV and CDR2 is YYDKDF (reference sequence). The CDR3 spans 13 residues.

This chain uses TRBV12-3 or TRBV12-4 with TRBJ2-1; without DNA, the TCRdb call of TRBD2 cannot be checked. The CDR3 is 14 amino acids. The CDR3 loop is CASRRTSGNNEQFF.